The 18 T cell receptor beta chains given below trace back to one sample, sequenced in a study of T cell repertoires in cytomegalovirus infection. TCRdb re-analysed the reads in MiXCR, keeping a single row per CDR3 protein. Among 370,000 or so distinct CDR3 sequences listed, approximately 35% were seen once. Antigens for these TCRs are unknown. The input for sequencing was cultured PBMCs, taken from culture after CMV antigen stimulation. Source of these receptors: a human donor in good health (CMV status not recorded). Some clones in this sample may be carry-over from other donors' samples.

The gene calls are TRBV10-3 and TRBJ2-5; TRBD2 agrees at 11 bases. CDR1 ENHRY and CDR2 SYGVKD come from the germline V gene. J gave up 4 bases and V 10 bases, and 8 bases lay outside the gene matches. This CDR3 region has 14 residues. DNA of the CDR3: TGTGCCACCACGACTAGCGGGAAAGTAGAGACCCAGTACTTC. Protein: CATTTSGKVETQYF.

This clonotype was seen at least ten times. The gene calls are TRBV6-5 and TRBJ1-1; 11 bases align to TRBD1. From germline, CDR1 is MNHEY and CDR2 SVGAGI. V shed 2 bases and J 6 bases; nucleotides not matched to a gene: 5. This CDR3 is 15 amino acids long. CDR3 nucleotides: TGTGCCAGCAGTTACCATGGACAGGGGGCCTCTGAAGCTTTCTTT. Translated, it gives CASSYHGQGASEAFF.

This clonotype was recorded a few times. V gene TRBV19 combines with J gene TRBJ1-2; D gene uncertain. The germline gives CDR1 LNHDA, CDR2 SQIVND (reference sequence). The CDR3 is made up of 18 amino acids. Trimming took 4 bases from V and 5 from J, leaving 26 bases between them. Here the CDR3 reads CASSKTQGWRIEGYGYTF. In DNA form, the CDR3 reads TGTGCCAGTAGTAAAACCCAAGGGTGGAGGATAGAAGGTTATGGCTACACCTTC.

As DNA, the CDR3 is TGCAGTGCTCCCTTTAGGTCTGAAGCTTTCTTT. It is translated as CSAPFRSEAFF. The chain is built from TRBV20-1 and TRBJ1-1, with no clear D. V dropped 5 bases and J dropped 6 bases, with 10 bases sitting between them. The CDR3 is 11 residues long. CDR1 is DFQATT, CDR2 SNEGSKA, per germline (reference sequence).

A note on this clonotype: Just one base apart from a much larger clone, this may be a read error. This rearrangement joins TRBV7-2 to TRBJ2-1; D unclear. V dropped 2 bases and J dropped 9 bases, with 17 bases sitting between them. The CDR3 totals 15 residues. Germline V gives CDR1 SGHTA, CDR2 FQGNSA. CDR3 residues: CASSLISWRGVEQFF. In DNA form, the CDR3 reads TGTGCCAGCAGCTTAATAAGCTGGAGAGGTGTTGAGCAGTTCTTC.

This clonotype was found a few times. The chain joins TRBV2 to TRBJ1-1; 8 nucleotides line up with TRBD1. The germline V gene encodes CDR1 SNHLY and CDR2 FYNNEI. This CDR3 has 14 amino acids. V gave up 4 bases and J gave up 4 bases; unmatched junction bases: 5. The chain's CDR3 is CASSARQGATEAFF. The DNA for the CDR3 is TGTGCCAGCAGTGCTCGGCAGGGGGCCACTGAAGCTTTCTTT.

This clonotype was seen a single time. The chain recombines TRBV28 with TRBJ2-1, with D perhaps TRBD1 or TRBD2 (5 bases each). This CDR3 region has 15 residues. The V end lost 5 bases, the J end lost 4 bases, and 15 bases lay between the germline ends. Per germline, CDR1 MDHEN and CDR2 SYDVKM. The CDR3 loop reads CASSPSGPIYNEQFF. CDR3 sequence (DNA): TGTGCCAGCAGTCCCTCGGGACCAATTTACAATGAGCAGTTCTTC.

This clonotype was picked up a small number of times. The V call is TRBV19, the J call TRBJ2-1; D is uncertain. Germline V gene data show CDR1 as LNHDA and CDR2 as SQIVND (reference sequence). The CDR3 has 16 residues. Trimming took 2 bases from V and 4 from J, leaving 15 bases between them. CDR3 region: CASSITLVGVYNEQFF. CDR3 coding DNA: TGTGCCAGTAGTATAACGCTAGTTGGGGTGTACAATGAGCAGTTCTTC.

The chain carries TRBV6-2 or TRBV6-3 and TRBJ1-1; D not certain. CDR3 size: 12 residues. The V end was cut by 2 bases, the J end by 4 bases, with 5 bases between. Germline V gives CDR1 MNHEY, CDR2 SVGEGT. The CDR3 here is CASSYRVTEAFF. The DNA for the CDR3 is TGTGCCAGCAGTTACCGGGTCACTGAAGCTTTCTTT.

CDR3 bases: TGTGCCAGCAGTTCCCTTTGGGACTACTCCTACGAGCAGTACTTC. Its translation: CASSSLWDYSYEQYF. This rearrangement joins TRBV28 to TRBJ2-7; 7 bases line up with TRBD2. The CDR3 totals 15 residues. After removal of 4 bases from V and 0 bases from J, the junction contained 6 bases not matched to a gene. The V gene's germline CDR1 is MDHEN and CDR2 SYDVKM.

This clonotype was detected only a few times. The chain recombines TRBV7-6 with TRBJ1-1; the D gene is possibly TRBD1 (5 bases). This CDR3 is 14 amino acids long. Germline V CDR1 and CDR2: SGHVS, FNYEAQ. Trimming removed 2 bases from V and 4 bases from J, with 11 bases in between. CDR3 region: CASSLSRRGTEAFF. The CDR3 DNA is TGTGCCAGCAGCTTAAGTCGAAGGGGCACTGAAGCTTTCTTT. The entire variable domain, with the rest obtained from reference TRBV7-6 and TRBJ1-1, is as follows: GAGVSQSPRYKVTKRGQDVALRCDPISGHVSLYWYRQALGQGPEFLTYFNYEAQQDKSGLPNDRFSAERPEGSISTLTIQRTEQRDSAMYRCASSLSRRGTEAFFGQGTRLTVV.

This chain links TRBV23-1 with TRBJ1-2, with a tentative D call TRBD1 (5 bases). TRBV23-1 is designated an ORF whose function remains uncertain. The CDR3 runs 16 residues. The ends were cut back, 0 bases at V and 9 bases at J, with 20 bases in the middle. CDR3 region: CASSQSPPGPRGRYTF. As DNA, the CDR3 is TGCGCCAGCAGTCAATCCCCGCCGGGGCCAAGAGGCCGCTACACCTTC.

V and J are TRBV7-2 and TRBJ2-3; 9 nucleotides align to TRBD1. Per the germline V gene, CDR1 is SGHTA and CDR2 is FQGNSA. Trimming at V came to 4 bases and at J to 4 bases, leaving 3 bases not matched to a gene. CDR3 length equals 14 residues. The CDR3 DNA is TGTGCCAGCAGCTGGGGGACAGGGTCAGATACGCAGTATTTT. Its translation: CASSWGTGSDTQYF.

There are a few counts of this clonotype. This chain joins TRBV7-2 and TRBJ1-2; D gene unclear. Trimming removed 1 base from V and 3 bases from J, with 9 bases in between. The CDR3 contains 14 residues. Looked up from germline, CDR1 is SGHTA and CDR2 is FQGNSA. CDR3 nucleotides: TGTGCCAGCAGCTTAGGGCAGATAGACTATGGCTACACCTTC. Its protein product is CASSLGQIDYGYTF.

J is TRBJ2-1 and V is TRBV15; D remains ambiguous. The CDR3 loop spans 13 amino acids. V was pared by 2 bases and J by 6 bases, with 8 bases between. Germline lookup yields CDR1 LNHNV and CDR2 YYDKDF (reference sequence). CDR3 bases: TGTGCCACCAGCAGAAACATAGGCAATGAGCAGTTCTTC. As protein: CATSRNIGNEQFF.

This clonotype has only a few counts. V and J are TRBV27 and TRBJ1-4; a possible D gene is TRBD1 (5 bases). V gave up 8 bases and J gave up 3 bases, with 16 bases separating them. Germline assignment: CDR1 MNHEY and CDR2 SMNVEV (reference sequence). This CDR3 contains 15 residues. CDR3 sequence (DNA): TGTGCCAGCCGAGCAGGGAGTCTTTCTAATGAAAAACTGTTTTTT. Its translation: CASRAGSLSNEKLFF.

This chain connects TRBV29-1 to TRBJ2-3; 7 bases are a match to TRBD2. This CDR3 region has 11 residues. Unmatched junction bases numbered 1, after V lost 4 bases and J lost 6 bases. Germline V gene lookup returns CDR1 SQVTM and CDR2 ANQGSEA. The CDR3 region is CSVVGGDTQYF. The CDR3 DNA sequence: TGCAGCGTTGTGGGAGGGGATACGCAGTATTTT.

This clonotype was detected a few times. The chain uses TRBV11-2 and TRBJ2-1, with 8 bases identical to TRBD2. J gave up 2 bases and V 6 bases, and 6 bases lay outside the gene matches. Germline values: CDR1 SGHAT, CDR2 FQNNGV. The length of the CDR3 is 15 residues. For the CDR3, the DNA is TGTGCCAGCAGGGACCTAGCGGGTCCCTACAATGAGCAGTTCTTC. It encodes CASRDLAGPYNEQFF.